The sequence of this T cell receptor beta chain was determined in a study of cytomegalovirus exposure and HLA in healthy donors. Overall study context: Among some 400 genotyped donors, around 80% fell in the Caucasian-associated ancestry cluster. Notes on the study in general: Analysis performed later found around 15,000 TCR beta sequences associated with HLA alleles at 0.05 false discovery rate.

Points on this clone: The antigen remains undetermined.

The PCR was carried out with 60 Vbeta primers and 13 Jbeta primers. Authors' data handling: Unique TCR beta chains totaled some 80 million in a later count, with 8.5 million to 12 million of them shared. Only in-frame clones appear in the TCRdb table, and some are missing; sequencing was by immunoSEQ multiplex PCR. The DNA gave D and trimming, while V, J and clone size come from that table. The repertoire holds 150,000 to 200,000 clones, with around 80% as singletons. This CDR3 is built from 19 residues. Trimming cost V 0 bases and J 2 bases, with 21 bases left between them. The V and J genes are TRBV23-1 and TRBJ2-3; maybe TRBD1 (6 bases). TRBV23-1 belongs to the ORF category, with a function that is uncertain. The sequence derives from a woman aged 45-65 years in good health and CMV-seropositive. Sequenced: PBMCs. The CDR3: CASSQSRQGNLTHTDTQYF. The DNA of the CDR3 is TGCGCCAGCAGTCAATCCCGGCAGGGGAATCTTACACACACAGATACGCAGTATTTT.